Listed below are T cell receptor beta chains from one sample, sequenced in a study of blood T cell repertoires in COVID-19. The protocol was immunoSEQ multiplex PCR, while the TCRdb copy is restricted to in-frame clones and leaves out a portion. The sample records 150,000 to 200,000 clones, approximately 86% being singletons. The source material was peripheral blood. These receptors were taken from a man between 65 and 80 years old with active or convalescent COVID-19. The CDR3 runs from the conserved cysteine through the conserved F or W. Fields, in order: CDR3 DNA, CDR3 protein, clone size, D gene, J gene, V gene. The D gene is left open where the match is weak. Size values are once, few and many counts, or a class for expanded clones, and some rows have none.

CDR3nt: TGTGCCTGGGGACAGGGGAACACTGAAGCTTTCTTT
CDR3aa: CAWGQGNTEAFF
abundance: .
d_gene: TRBD1
j_gene: TRBJ1-1
v_gene: TRBV30

CDR3nt: TGTGCCAGCAGCTTAGATTCAGGAAACACCATATATTTT
CDR3aa: CASSLDSGNTIYF
abundance: .
d_gene: .
j_gene: TRBJ1-3
v_gene: TRBV7-9

CDR3nt: TGTGCCAGCAGTAGTAAGGGGGCCTTCTATAATTCACCCCTCCACTTT
CDR3aa: CASSSKGAFYNSPLHF
abundance: .
d_gene: TRBD1
j_gene: TRBJ1-6
v_gene: TRBV6-6

CDR3nt: TGCAGCGTAGAGCCCCGGGACACCTCACGTTATGGCTACACCTTC
CDR3aa: CSVEPRDTSRYGYTF
abundance: .
d_gene: .
j_gene: TRBJ1-2
v_gene: TRBV29-1

CDR3nt: TGTGCCAGCAGTCTGGGGGGGACTCAGCCCCAGCATTTT
CDR3aa: CASSLGGTQPQHF
abundance: .
d_gene: .
j_gene: TRBJ1-5
v_gene: TRBV12-3/TRBV12-4

CDR3nt: TGCGCCAGCAGCTTGGCTTCTGGGCCCTATGGCTACACCTTC
CDR3aa: CASSLASGPYGYTF
abundance: .
d_gene: .
j_gene: TRBJ1-2
v_gene: TRBV5-1

CDR3nt: TGTGCCAGTAGTACGACAGGGATTTTAATTGGGGGCTACACCTTC
CDR3aa: CASSTTGILIGGYTF
abundance: .
d_gene: TRBD1
j_gene: TRBJ1-2
v_gene: TRBV19

CDR3nt: TGTGCCAGCAGTTCACAGGGTTTGAATGGCTACACCTTC
CDR3aa: CASSSQGLNGYTF
abundance: few
d_gene: .
j_gene: TRBJ1-2
v_gene: TRBV12-3/TRBV12-4

CDR3nt: TGTGCCACCAGTGAGCCCGGGACTTTGTTGACAGATACGCAGTATTTT
CDR3aa: CATSEPGTLLTDTQYF
abundance: .
d_gene: .
j_gene: TRBJ2-3
v_gene: TRBV24-1

CDR3nt: TGTGCCAGCAGTGCGACTAGCGGGGGGTTGAACACCGGGGAGCTGTTTTTT
CDR3aa: CASSATSGGLNTGELFF
abundance: .
d_gene: TRBD2
j_gene: TRBJ2-2
v_gene: TRBV6-1

CDR3nt: TGCGCCAGCAGCTCTGACAGACTTGATGAAAAACTGTTTTTT
CDR3aa: CASSSDRLDEKLFF
abundance: .
d_gene: .
j_gene: TRBJ1-4
v_gene: TRBV5-1

CDR3nt: TGTGCCAGCCGGGTAGGAGGGCGAGCTTTCTTT
CDR3aa: CASRVGGRAFF
abundance: .
d_gene: .
j_gene: TRBJ1-1
v_gene: TRBV2

CDR3nt: TGCGCCAGCAGCTTGGAACCTCTAAGCTCCTACGAGCAGTACTTC
CDR3aa: CASSLEPLSSYEQYF
abundance: .
d_gene: .
j_gene: TRBJ2-7
v_gene: TRBV5-1

CDR3nt: TGTGCCAGCAGCTTTCAGCCGCTAGCGGGAGGAGACGAGCAGTACTTC
CDR3aa: CASSFQPLAGGDEQYF
abundance: .
d_gene: TRBD2
j_gene: TRBJ2-7
v_gene: TRBV7-9

CDR3nt: TGTGCCAGCAGCTCCGGTTCAAAAACCTACGAGCAGTACTTC
CDR3aa: CASSSGSKTYEQYF
abundance: .
d_gene: .
j_gene: TRBJ2-7
v_gene: TRBV6-6

CDR3nt: TGTGCCAGCAGCTTGGGGCCAGGCCTGACCCTAAGTTCACCCCTCCACTTT
CDR3aa: CASSLGPGLTLSSPLHF
abundance: .
d_gene: .
j_gene: TRBJ1-6
v_gene: TRBV5-6

CDR3nt: TGTGCCAGCGCCACCGGGACAGGGATCACCGGGGAGCTGTTTTTT
CDR3aa: CASATGTGITGELFF
abundance: .
d_gene: TRBD1
j_gene: TRBJ2-2
v_gene: TRBV25-1

CDR3nt: TGCGCCAGCAGCTTGGCCTTCACAGATACGCAGTATTTT
CDR3aa: CASSLAFTDTQYF
abundance: once
d_gene: .
j_gene: TRBJ2-3
v_gene: TRBV5-1

CDR3nt: TGTGCCAGCAGCCAAGAGAGTAAAAGCTCCTACAATGAGCAGTTCTTC
CDR3aa: CASSQESKSSYNEQFF
abundance: few
d_gene: .
j_gene: TRBJ2-1
v_gene: TRBV3-1/TRBV3-2

CDR3nt: TGTGCCAGCAGTTTACGGTTCTGGGCTTTCTTT
CDR3aa: CASSLRFWAFF
abundance: .
d_gene: .
j_gene: TRBJ1-1
v_gene: TRBV12-3/TRBV12-4

CDR3nt: TGTGCCAGCAGACCTACAGGTTTCACAGATACGCAGTATTTT
CDR3aa: CASRPTGFTDTQYF
abundance: once
d_gene: .
j_gene: TRBJ2-3
v_gene: TRBV14

CDR3nt: TGTGCCTGGATTAGTATCAGGGGAACTGGGGCCAACGTCCTGACTTTC
CDR3aa: CAWISIRGTGANVLTF
abundance: .
d_gene: .
j_gene: TRBJ2-6
v_gene: TRBV30

CDR3nt: TGTGCCAGCAGCGACAGGGCCCATCAGCCCCAGCATTTT
CDR3aa: CASSDRAHQPQHF
abundance: .
d_gene: TRBD1
j_gene: TRBJ1-5
v_gene: TRBV7-2

CDR3nt: TGTGCCAGCAGCTTAGTAGGGCAGGGCACTGAAGCTTTCTTT
CDR3aa: CASSLVGQGTEAFF
abundance: .
d_gene: .
j_gene: TRBJ1-1
v_gene: TRBV5-6

CDR3nt: TGTGCCAGCAGCACCGGCAGGGGGCGGAATCAGCCCCAGCATTTT
CDR3aa: CASSTGRGRNQPQHF
abundance: .
d_gene: TRBD1
j_gene: TRBJ1-5
v_gene: TRBV11-2

CDR3nt: TGTGCCTCTGGCGGGGGGGCAGGGAACACTGAAGCTTTCTTT
CDR3aa: CASGGGAGNTEAFF
abundance: once
d_gene: .
j_gene: TRBJ1-1
v_gene: TRBV10-3

CDR3nt: TGTGCCAGCAGCTTGGAGGCAGCGGACTATGGCTACACCTTC
CDR3aa: CASSLEAADYGYTF
abundance: .
d_gene: .
j_gene: TRBJ1-2
v_gene: TRBV5-4

CDR3nt: TGTGCCACCTCCGGGGGGGCCTTTAACGAGCAGTACTTC
CDR3aa: CATSGGAFNEQYF
abundance: .
d_gene: TRBD2
j_gene: TRBJ2-7
v_gene: TRBV24-1

CDR3nt: TGTGCCAGCAGCTTCGGGACTAGCGGGAGGGCCTACGAGCAGTACTTC
CDR3aa: CASSFGTSGRAYEQYF
abundance: .
d_gene: TRBD2
j_gene: TRBJ2-7
v_gene: TRBV11-3

CDR3nt: TGTGCCAGCAGCTTGTCGGGCAGGGGCTGGGAGCAGTACTTC
CDR3aa: CASSLSGRGWEQYF
abundance: .
d_gene: .
j_gene: TRBJ2-7
v_gene: TRBV5-6

CDR3nt: TGCGCCAGCAGCCAAGTCGGGACAGGGGCCCCAGATACGCAGTATTTT
CDR3aa: CASSQVGTGAPDTQYF
abundance: .
d_gene: TRBD1
j_gene: TRBJ2-3
v_gene: TRBV4-3

CDR3nt: TGTGCCAGCAGCTCCCTTCAGGGGCCCTATAATTCACCCCTCCACTTT
CDR3aa: CASSSLQGPYNSPLHF
abundance: .
d_gene: .
j_gene: TRBJ1-6
v_gene: TRBV7-2

CDR3nt: TGCGCCAGCAAACAGGGGAGTGGGACAGATACGCAGTATTTT
CDR3aa: CASKQGSGTDTQYF
abundance: .
d_gene: TRBD1
j_gene: TRBJ2-3
v_gene: TRBV5-1

CDR3nt: TGTGCCAGCAGCTTAGGGGCAGGGGCTGGCTACACCTTC
CDR3aa: CASSLGAGAGYTF
abundance: .
d_gene: .
j_gene: TRBJ1-2
v_gene: TRBV7-2

CDR3nt: TGCGCCAGCAGCCAAGATCGGCAGGGTACTGCTGGGGCCAACGTCCTGACTTTC
CDR3aa: CASSQDRQGTAGANVLTF
abundance: .
d_gene: .
j_gene: TRBJ2-6
v_gene: TRBV4-3

CDR3nt: TGTGCCAGCTCACCGAGACAGATTAACAATGAGCAGTTCTTC
CDR3aa: CASSPRQINNEQFF
abundance: .
d_gene: .
j_gene: TRBJ2-1
v_gene: TRBV18

CDR3nt: TGTGCCAGTATTCAGGGGGCTGCCAACTATGGCTACACCTTC
CDR3aa: CASIQGAANYGYTF
abundance: .
d_gene: TRBD1
j_gene: TRBJ1-2
v_gene: TRBV7-9

CDR3nt: TGTGCCAGCAGTCGACTGACAGGGGGAAATGGCTACACCTTC
CDR3aa: CASSRLTGGNGYTF
abundance: .
d_gene: TRBD1
j_gene: TRBJ1-2
v_gene: TRBV2

CDR3nt: TGTGCCGGGAAGGGGGCCCACTACGAGCAGTACTTC
CDR3aa: CAGKGAHYEQYF
abundance: .
d_gene: TRBD1
j_gene: TRBJ2-7
v_gene: TRBV2

CDR3nt: TGCGCCAGCAGCCCCGGCGGGTCACCCCTCCACTTT
CDR3aa: CASSPGGSPLHF
abundance: .
d_gene: .
j_gene: TRBJ1-6
v_gene: TRBV10-1

CDR3nt: TGTGCCAGCAGGCTGGACAGGGGAGACTATGGCTACACCTTC
CDR3aa: CASRLDRGDYGYTF
abundance: .
d_gene: TRBD1
j_gene: TRBJ1-2
v_gene: TRBV2

CDR3nt: TGTGCCAGCAGCTTCCTCCCCACCGGGGGACGCACAGATACGCAGTATTTT
CDR3aa: CASSFLPTGGRTDTQYF
abundance: .
d_gene: .
j_gene: TRBJ2-3
v_gene: TRBV7-2

CDR3nt: TGCGCCAGCAGACCCGGCCCGGAGAACTATGGCTACACCTTC
CDR3aa: CASRPGPENYGYTF
abundance: .
d_gene: .
j_gene: TRBJ1-2
v_gene: TRBV5-1